Given below is one T cell receptor beta chain in context. The antigen it recognizes is unknown. Base qualities were left out, and no much larger clone turns up one base away. V was cut back by 3 bases and J by 4 bases, leaving a gap of 17 bases between them. The CDR3 covers 16 residues, taking in both the cysteine and the phenylalanine. The CDR3 DNA has 48 bases and is translated from base 1. As encoded in the germline V gene (reference sequence), CDR1 is LNHNV while CDR2 is YYDKDF. TCRdb shows the sequencer as Illumina NovaSeq 6000. Synthesis of TCR cDNA relied on 5'RACE template switching, a step that introduced a universal primer site along with unique molecular identifiers. Priming of cDNA synthesis was performed from both the TCR alpha and TCR beta constant segments. Library amplification involved two PCR steps, and the second step added sample barcodes and sequencing adapters. Sequencing of libraries was done on Illumina HiSeq 2500 (2x100 bp) or NovaSeq (2x150 bp). Processing in the source paper ran as follows. Demultiplexing of reads and collapsing into UMI consensus sequences were performed with MIGEC, and V(D)J alignment was carried out with MiXCR. Vaccine-responding clonotypes were identified with edgeR using replicate PBMC samples, with FDR below 0.01 and a log2 fold change above 5 up to day 15 being required. Each bulk clonotype was labeled CD4 or CD8 based on which sequenced repertoire, CD4 or CD8, contained the clonotype at higher abundance. TCRdb applied fastp at Q25 and MiXCR to the public reads, then kept only in-frame beta chains. Every entry covers one CDR3 protein and lists the most common genes and DNA from its rows. The V and J calls come from TCRdb's annotation, not from the publication. Within this sample are about 170,000 distinct CDR3 sequences, with roughly 9.6% of them counted one time only. The ten largest clonotypes hold 36% of the sample.

This sample is part of a study of T cells after yellow fever vaccination (dated by TCRdb to between 2018 and 2021). As for the study more broadly: The SMART-Seq v4 Ultra Low Input RNA kit was used to prepare libraries from fractions with low cell numbers. Bulk TCR alpha and beta repertoires were sequenced longitudinally to track T-cell clones before and after primary and booster YFV17D yellow fever vaccination. Two healthy male donors, one aged 18 to 30 and one aged 30 to 40 years, were included in the cohort. Blood samples were taken at several timepoints before and after primary and secondary immunization, and bulk PBMC replicates and cell subsets were isolated.

Interpreted using the paper, the treatment or condition label stands for: live attenuated yellow fever vaccine strain. PBMCs were isolated from peripheral blood using a standard Ficoll-Paque protocol. CD4 and CD8 T-cell fractions were isolated with Dynabeads CD4 and CD8 positive selection kits. TriZol was used to extract RNA from bulk PBMCs, CD4 and CD8 fractions, and dextramer-positive and dextramer-negative fractions. What the authors observed across the whole study: A small share of clonotypes occurred in both CD4 and CD8 compartments, likely arising from convergent recombination. Because the study included only two donors, the extent to which the findings can be generalized is limited. The secondary T-cell response was found to be weaker but faster than the primary response, with a peak reached on day 5 rather than on day 15. Computational filtering was needed because FACS-sorted repertoires could contain abundant contaminating clonotypes from the bulk population. After the booster, most clones that had expanded after primary vaccination were detected again (around 97% of CD4 and under 90% of CD8), suggesting broad maintenance of memory.

The chain is made from TRBV15 and TRBJ2-3; there is no confident call for the D gene. The sample here was CD8+ T cells sorted from PBMCs, taken 15 days after the yellow fever booster vaccination. The receptor's source is a young man who received the YFV17D yellow fever vaccine. The sequenced DNA is TGTGCCACCAGCAGCCGGCCGGTGGGGATTCCAGATACGCAGTATTTT. It translates as CATSSRPVGIPDTQYF.